This entry describes one T cell receptor beta chain. The data were obtained in a study of PD-1 blockade in classical Hodgkin lymphoma. Clones were read by immunoSEQ multiplex PCR, and TCRdb kept only the in-frame ones, dropping some. Among 20,000 to 25,000 clones listed, almost 70% were seen once. V lost 4 bases and J 0 bases, leaving 7 bases between the germline ends. The CDR3 spans 13 residues. CDR1 and CDR2 (germline): SEHNR, FQNEAQ (reference sequence). Brentuximab vedotin exposure varied among the patients, all of whom had relapsed after autologous stem cell transplantation. The rearrangement uses TRBV7-9 and TRBJ2-7, with D unclear. This clonotype was sampled from a human donor with classical Hodgkin lymphoma. The sequenced sample was peripheral blood mononuclear cells (PBMCs), obtained at baseline. The CDR3 is CASSSDTSYEQYF. DNA for the CDR3: TGTGCCAGCAGCTCCGACACCTCCTACGAGCAGTACTTC.